This TCR beta chain was captured by sequencing in a study of blood T cell repertoires in COVID-19. Overall study context: The cDNA or gDNA used as material had been derived from T cells, B-cell-depleted T cells, or PBMCs.

The study assigned cohorts using participant-reported clinical history. Produced via immunoSEQ multiplex PCR; TCRdb's table is partial and in-frame only. Among a few hundred thousand clones listed, around 90% were seen once. V shed 4 bases and J shed 1 base, with 7 bases lying between them. Germline loops: CDR1 MGHDK, CDR2 SYGVNS. The CDR3 has 13 amino acids. The clonotype was recovered from a woman between 40 and 50 years old who had been exposed to COVID-19. The sequencing sample was made of PBMCs or T cells enriched from blood (not recorded which). V and J are TRBV25-1 and TRBJ1-1; tentatively, D is TRBD1 (5 bases). CDR3 residues: CASSVGQNTEAFF. CDR3 nucleotide sequence: TGTGCCAGCAGTGTTGGACAGAACACTGAAGCTTTCTTT.